This T cell receptor beta chain derives from a study of response to subunit inactivated influenza vaccine. TCRdb re-analysed the RT-PCR reads in MiXCR, keeping a single row per CDR3 protein. The sample records 500,000 to 600,000 distinct CDR3 sequences, approximately 16% being singletons. Note on this clonotype: What it recognizes is unknown.

CDR3 size: 15 residues. Germline V gives CDR1 SGHRS, CDR2 YFSETQ. The germline V and J ends were trimmed by 4 bases and 4 bases, with 18 bases remaining between them. Study outcomes and limitations: Few additional T cells are recruited per seasonal influenza vaccination, authors suggested.

The chain recombines TRBV5-1 with TRBJ2-7, with TRBD1 as a possible D gene (6 bases). The sample in question was CD4+ T cells sorted from PBMCs, obtained about 24 months after vaccination. The sequence derives from a man aged 45-69 years who received an inactivated influenza vaccine. CDR3 residues: CASSPRGGDKYEQYF. CDR3 nucleotide sequence: TGCGCCAGCAGCCCGCGAGGGGGAGATAAATACGAGCAGTACTTC.